This TCR beta chain was identified in a study of blood T cell repertoires in COVID-19. The CDR3 extends over 13 amino acids. Trimming removed 8 bases at V and 0 bases at J, with 11 bases between. Germline CDR1 and CDR2: SQVTM and ANQGSEA. TCRdb's copy holds only in-frame clones and misses some; the assay was immunoSEQ multiplex PCR. This table has some 35,000 clones, approximately 88% appearing once. The chain uses TRBV29-1 and TRBJ1-3; TRBD1 is a possible D gene (6 bases). The origin of this receptor is a human donor in a cohort sampled during active COVID-19. The sample comprised peripheral blood. CDR3 sequence (DNA): TGCAGCATCAGGGGTTACTCTGGAAACACCATATATTTT. Residues: CSIRGYSGNTIYF.